The 9 T cell receptor beta chains in this list originate from one sample, sequenced in a study of blood T cell repertoires in COVID-19. TCRdb's table, derived via immunoSEQ multiplex PCR, lists solely in-frame clones and lacks some. Among 75,000 to 100,000 clones listed, nearly 85% were seen once. The sequenced sample was peripheral blood. These receptors all come from a woman of 80 years or more with acute or convalescent COVID-19.

The V and J genes are TRBV20-1 and TRBJ2-3; 8 bases are a match to TRBD2. Germline V gene sequence: CDR1 DFQATT, CDR2 SNEGSKA (reference sequence). The CDR3 totals 15 residues. Trimming cost V 3 bases and J 5 bases; bases outside gene matches: 10. CDR3 bases: TGCAGTGCTAGTGACCCAGCGGGGGTGGGAGATACGCAGTATTTT. As protein: CSASDPAGVGDTQYF.

This chain connects TRBV12-3 or TRBV12-4 to TRBJ2-1, with D tentatively TRBD1 (5 bases). This CDR3 has 13 amino acids. Trimming cost V 6 bases and J 8 bases, with 14 bases left between them. CDR3 sequence reads: CASSFRRGHEQFF. DNA for the CDR3: TGTGCCAGCAGCTTCCGTAGGGGTCATGAGCAGTTCTTC.

The chain combines TRBV18 with TRBJ2-3, with 11 bases matching TRBD2. The J segment lost 0 bases and the V segment lost 3 bases, leaving 14 bases of the junction unmatched. Germline-derived CDR1 and CDR2 are KGHSH and LQKENI. The CDR3 runs to 20 residues. CDR3 DNA sequence: TGTGCCAGCTCACCGCCGTCAAATACCGGGACTAGCGGTAGCACAGATACGCAGTATTTT. Protein product: CASSPPSNTGTSGSTDTQYF.

The gene calls are TRBV24-1 and TRBJ2-2, with 12 positions matching TRBD1. This CDR3 region has 16 residues. V gave up 4 bases and J gave up 7 bases; unmatched junction bases: 6. Looked up from germline, CDR1 is KGHDR and CDR2 is SFDVKD. CDR3 loop: CATSDPGTGGSGELFF. CDR3 DNA: TGTGCCACCAGTGACCCCGGGACAGGGGGCAGCGGGGAGCTGTTTTTT.

The chain uses TRBV5-1 and TRBJ2-5, with 7 bases matching TRBD1. Germline CDR1 is SGHRS and CDR2 is YFSETQ. This CDR3 comprises 16 residues. V dropped 4 bases and J dropped 7; count of bases not matched to a gene: 16. CDR3 region: CASSQGTARPPGTQYF. DNA of the CDR3: TGCGCCAGCAGCCAAGGGACAGCCCGCCCCCCAGGGACCCAGTACTTC. The whole variable domain, remainder taken from reference TRBV5-1 and TRBJ2-5, is KAGVTQTPRYLIKTRGQQVTLSCSPISGHRSVSWYQQTPGQGLQFLFEYFSETQRNKGNFPGRFSGRQFSNSRSEMNVSTLELGDSALYLCASSQGTARPPGTQYFGPGTRLLVL.

The chain combines TRBV28 with TRBJ2-1, with D unresolved. Per the germline V gene, CDR1 is MDHEN and CDR2 is SYDVKM. V lost 3 bases to trimming and J lost 0 bases, with 6 bases between them. This CDR3 is 14 amino acids long. CDR3 coding DNA: TGTGCCAGCAGTTTGAGGAGCTCCTACAATGAGCAGTTCTTC. Translating it yields CASSLRSSYNEQFF. Supplemented by reference TRBV28 and TRBJ2-1, the full variable domain reads DVKVTQSSRYLVKRTGEKVFLECVQDMDHENMFWYRQDPGLGLRLIYFSYDVKMKEKGDIPEGYSVSREKKERFSLILESASTNQTSMYLCASSLRSSYNEQFFGPGTRLTVL.

V gene TRBV27 combines with J gene TRBJ2-7; weak D call: TRBD1 (6 bases). V was clipped by 1 base and J by 2 bases, with 12 bases between them. The CDR3 extends over 15 amino acids. In germline, CDR1 is MNHEY, CDR2 SMNVEV (reference sequence). The CDR3 sequence: CASSLYGQGTYEQYF. The CDR3 nucleotides read TGTGCCAGCAGTTTATACGGCCAGGGGACCTACGAGCAGTACTTC.

The gene calls are TRBV29-1 and TRBJ2-1; the match to TRBD2 covers 7 bases. This CDR3 is 15 amino acids long. Germline V gene data show CDR1 as SQVTM and CDR2 as ANQGSEA. Germline trimming cut 7 bases from V and 0 bases from J; bases unmatched to any gene: 9. As DNA, the CDR3 is TGCAGCGCTTCCGGGACTACCCACTCCTACAATGAGCAGTTCTTC. Translated: CSASGTTHSYNEQFF.

CDR3 sequence reads: CASSLRDYRGAGGETQYF. In nucleotides, the CDR3 is TGTGCCAGCAGCTTAAGGGATTACAGGGGCGCGGGGGGGGAGACCCAGTACTTC. This rearrangement joins TRBV11-2 to TRBJ2-5; 9 positions agree with TRBD2. Germline CDR1 SGHAT, CDR2 FQNNGV. This CDR3 is built from 18 residues. V shed 2 bases and J 5 bases; nucleotides not matched to a gene: 15.